This TCR beta chain was identified during a study of blood T cell repertoires in COVID-19. Study information: PBMCs, B-cell-depleted T cells, or T cells were the source of the cDNA or gDNA that made up the material.

Germline assignment: CDR1 MNHEY and CDR2 SVGAGI. This CDR3 contains 14 residues. Trimming left V 5 bases short and J 7 bases short, with 18 bases between. Original analysis: Amplification with reference gene primers provided the estimates of nucleated cell counts. Clones were read by immunoSEQ multiplex PCR, and TCRdb kept only the in-frame ones, dropping some. That table furnishes V, J and clone size, whereas the DNA furnished D and trimming. The data hold under 85,000 clones, with around 88% observed a single time. The receptor comes from a man aged 65-85 years with active or convalescent COVID-19. The sample comprised peripheral blood. The gene calls are TRBV6-5 and TRBJ2-7; possibly TRBD1 for D (5 bases). The CDR3 bases are TGTGCCAGCAGTCTAGGGGTGGCGGCAGTAGAGCAGTACTTC. Protein: CASSLGVAAVEQYF.